One and the same sample provided the 10 T cell receptor beta chains below, sequenced in a study of T cells in Graves' hyperthyroidism and ophthalmopathy (dated 2019 in TCRdb). Libraries were built with multiplex PCR. The data were produced on an Illumina HiSeq 2000. TCR beta CDR3 regions were amplified from RNA transcripts. A first-round RT-PCR of the TCR CDR3 used the HTBI primer set with the Qiagen OneStep RT-PCR kit. TCRdb redid the processing of the public reads, applying fastp at Q25 and MiXCR, and retained in-frame beta chains. Every entry covers one CDR3 protein and lists the most common genes and DNA from its rows. Recorded for this sample are under 550,000 distinct CDR3 sequences; just under 20% of them occurred a single time. The ten most abundant clones make up about 50% of the sample. The source material was blood. These receptors originate from a man between 40 and 49 years old with Graves' ophthalmopathy.

This clonotype has only a few counts. The genes are TRBV7-6 and TRBJ2-7, with 13 bases matching TRBD2. CDR1 and CDR2 (germline): SGHVS, FNYEAQ. CDR3 length equals 16 residues. V lost 3 bases to trimming and J lost 2 bases; unmatched junction nucleotides: 4. The CDR3 nucleotides read TGTGCCAGCAGCTTCGGGACTAGCGGGGACACCTACGAGCAGTACTTC. Protein sequence: CASSFGTSGDTYEQYF.

This clonotype was counted between two and nine times. The V and J genes are TRBV5-1 and TRBJ1-6, with TRBD1 matching 12 bases. With 4 bases clipped from V and 14 bases from J, the junction kept 7 bases outside the gene matches. Looked up from germline, CDR1 is SGHRS and CDR2 is YFSETQ. This CDR3 has 14 residues. The CDR3, as DNA: TGCGCCAGCAGCGCGGGACAGGGGGCTCGGGCCCTCCACTTT. As protein: CASSAGQGARALHF.

V and J are TRBV18 and TRBJ2-5; 11 nucleotides line up with TRBD1. The ends lost 3 bases at V and 5 bases at J; junction bases unmatched: 8. This CDR3 region has 16 residues. CDR1 is KGHSH, CDR2 LQKENI, per germline. The CDR3 here is CASSPRTGGAWETQYF. CDR3 nucleotide sequence: TGTGCCAGCTCACCTCGGACAGGGGGCGCGTGGGAGACCCAGTACTTC.

The rearrangement links TRBV5-1 to TRBJ1-1; TRBD1 agrees at 8 bases. CDR3 length: 15 amino acids. V lost 5 bases, J lost 5 bases, and 11 bases stayed unmatched. The germline CDR1 and CDR2 sequences are SGHRS and YFSETQ. The CDR3 nucleotides read TGCGCCAGCAGAGGACAGGGTGGTCCGGGAACTGAAGCTTTCTTT. Its translation is CASRGQGGPGTEAFF.

This clonotype was observed many times. The chain is built from TRBV18 and TRBJ1-2, with TRBD1 matching over 9 bases. This CDR3 is built from 14 residues. Germline CDR1 is KGHSH and CDR2 is LQKENI. The trim removed 4 bases at V and 7 bases at J, leaving 7 bases unmatched. The CDR3 region is CASSRDRTGAGYTF. In DNA form, the CDR3 reads TGTGCCAGCTCACGAGACAGGACAGGGGCTGGCTACACCTTC.

The J gene is TRBJ2-6, the V gene TRBV7-9, with 9 bases identical to TRBD2. This CDR3 is built from 17 residues. Germline V gene lookup returns CDR1 SEHNR and CDR2 FQNEAQ (reference sequence). V trimming: 3 bases; J trimming: 0 bases; junction bases outside the gene matches: 3. The CDR3: CASSLETSGSGANVLTF. Here the CDR3 DNA reads TGTGCCAGCAGCTTGGAGACTAGCGGCTCTGGGGCCAACGTCCTGACTTTC.

The chain carries TRBV6-5 and TRBJ2-1, with 8 bases fitting TRBD2. The J call may be mistaken, given a closer DNA end match to TRBJ2-7. CDR1 is MNHEY and CDR2 is SVGAGI in the germline V gene. There are 14 residues in the CDR3. The CDR3 reads CASSYSGVNNEQYF. In DNA form, the CDR3 reads TGTGCCAGCAGTTATAGCGGGGTTAACAATGAGCAGTACTTC.

This clonotype has a count of ten or more. The chain couples TRBV11-3 to TRBJ2-3, with no clear D. The CDR3 is made up of 12 amino acids. With 3 bases removed from V and 1 base from J, the gap between germline ends came to 2 bases. CDR1 SGHNT and CDR2 YENEEA come from the germline V gene. The DNA for the CDR3 is TGTGCCAGCAGCTTCGGCACAGATACGCAGTATTTT. Its protein is CASSFGTDTQYF.

This clonotype was seen only a few times. The V and J genes are TRBV7-8 and TRBJ2-3; 8 positions agree with TRBD2. Per germline, CDR1 SGHVS and CDR2 FQNEAQ. The CDR3 runs 16 residues. Trimming removed 3 bases from V and 0 bases from J; junction bases left unmatched: 5. CDR3 loop: CASSFLAGPSTDTQYF. CDR3 DNA: TGTGCCAGCAGCTTCCTAGCGGGCCCTAGCACAGATACGCAGTATTTT.

The table lists this clonotype with a count of one. At one end, the junction sequence differs from germline, possibly due to a read error. This sequence joins TRBV20-1 and TRBJ1-4, with TRBD1 identical over 9 bases. CDR1 is DFQATT and CDR2 is SNEGSKA in the germline V gene (reference sequence). This CDR3 is 15 amino acids long. CDR3 sequence reads: CSAGDPTGGDEKLFF. The CDR3 DNA follows: TGCAGTGCTGGAGACCCGACAGGGGGGGATGAAAAACTGTTTTTT.